This is a list of T cell receptor beta chains from one sample in a study of T-cell memory formation after mild COVID-19. MiXCR, run by TCRdb on the 5' RACE reads, gives a single entry per CDR3 protein. This sample has over 120,000 distinct CDR3 sequences, with 6% to 7% found just once. Sequencing used PBMCs or a T cell subset sorted from them (not recorded which). These receptors all come from an adult woman who had mild COVID-19 (a few samples of this study predate the infection). Cell type and time point are not known. The CDR3 runs from the conserved cysteine through the conserved F or W. Fields, in order: V gene, D gene, J gene, clone size, CDR3 DNA, CDR3 protein. A D gene is named only where the DNA matches it firmly. Clone sizes are given selectively: once, few, many, or a class where the clone is expanded.

>TRBV7-3|TRBD2|TRBJ2-7|many
TGTGCCAGCAGTCCCGGGACTACCTCCTACGAGCAGTACTTC
CASSPGTTSYEQYF
>TRBV7-7|TRBD2|TRBJ2-3|many
TGTGCTAGCAGCTGGACTAGAGGAGATACGCAGTATTTT
CASSWTRGDTQYF
>TRBV19|-|TRBJ1-2|few
TGTGCCAGTAGGGAGCAGGGGCCATCCTACACCTTC
CASREQGPSYTF
>TRBV2|-|TRBJ1-1|many
TGTGCCAGCAGTGTCCCTGCGACAGTGAACACTGAAGCTTTCTTT
CASSVPATVNTEAFF
>TRBV19|-|TRBJ1-1|many
TGTGCCAGTACACAAAAGAGAGGAGGGGACCACACTGAAGCTTTCTTT
CASTQKRGGDHTEAFF
>TRBV5-1|-|TRBJ2-1|many
TGCGCCAGCAGCTTGGGGGGCCCCATCCATAGCTCCTACAATGAGCAGTTCTTC
CASSLGGPIHSSYNEQFF
>TRBV7-4|-|TRBJ2-1|few
TGTGCCAGCAGCTTACGAGGGAGAATCTCTTACAATGAGCAGTTCTTC
CASSLRGRISYNEQFF
>TRBV5-1|TRBD1|TRBJ1-1|many
TGCGCCAGCAGCTTGGGACCCGGACAGGGAGGCACTGAAGCTTTCTTT
CASSLGPGQGGTEAFF
>TRBV25-1|TRBD2|TRBJ2-5|many
TGTGCCAGCAGTGAACCGGGACTAGCGGGAGGTGGGTCTAGTGAGACCCAGTACTTC
CASSEPGLAGGGSSETQYF
>TRBV29-1|TRBD1|TRBJ1-2|many
TGCAGCGTCAGAGACTCCGGGACAGCCGATTATGGCTACACCTTC
CSVRDSGTADYGYTF
>TRBV29-1|TRBD2|TRBJ2-7|many
TGCAGCGTTGCCCCCCTAGGGCTAGCGGTGCCCTACGAGCAGTACTTC
CSVAPLGLAVPYEQYF
>TRBV5-4|TRBD2|TRBJ2-1|few
TGTGCCAGCACTTCAAGCGGGGGTTCATACAATGAGCAGTTCTTC
CASTSSGGSYNEQFF
>TRBV29-1|TRBD1|TRBJ1-1|-
TGCAGCGTCGCTGGACAGGGGGGGTTCACTGAAGCTTTCTTT
CSVAGQGGFTEAFF
>TRBV20-1|TRBD1|TRBJ1-5|-
TGCAGTGCTCGACCGGGACAGGGAACGAGCAATCAGCCCCAGCATTTT
CSARPGQGTSNQPQHF
>TRBV4-1|-|TRBJ2-5|many
TGCGCCAGCAGCCAAGATGGCAGGGGTCTTCAAGAGACCCAGTACTTC
CASSQDGRGLQETQYF
>TRBV7-8|-|TRBJ2-1|-
TGTGCCAGCAGCTTTAGAAGGGGTGAGCAGTTCTTC
CASSFRRGEQFF
>TRBV15|-|TRBJ1-2|-
TGTGCCACCAGCAGAGTCGTGACAGTAAAGAACTATGGCTACACCTTC
CATSRVVTVKNYGYTF
>TRBV7-2|TRBD1|TRBJ2-7|-
TGTGCCAGCAGCTCGGGACCAGGGGGAGTCGAGCAGTACTTC
CASSSGPGGVEQYF
>TRBV18|-|TRBJ1-3|few
TGTGCCAGCTCACCAGGGGACTCTGGAAACACCATATATTTT
CASSPGDSGNTIYF
>TRBV11-2|-|TRBJ1-1|many
TGTGCCAGCAGCTTAAGGTTCGGTCCCAGGCGCACTGAAGCTTTCTTT
CASSLRFGPRRTEAFF
>TRBV7-9|TRBD1|TRBJ2-7|many
TGTGCCAGCAGCGCGACAGGGGACGAGCAGTACTTC
CASSATGDEQYF
>TRBV20-1|TRBD2|TRBJ2-7|many
TGCAGTGCGGGACTAGCGAGTTCCGAGCAGTACTTC
CSAGLASSEQYF
>TRBV2|-|TRBJ1-5|few
TGTGCCAGCAGTGTTGGGATTAGCCAGCCCCAGCATTTT
CASSVGISQPQHF
>TRBV20-1|-|TRBJ1-5|few
TGCAGTGCTTCCCGATCGCGGGGTGGCAATCAGCCCCAGCATTTT
CSASRSRGGNQPQHF
>TRBV12-2|-|TRBJ1-6|few
TGTGCAAGTCGAGACAGGGGCCCTAGCTCCTATAATTCACCCCTCCACTTT
CASRDRGPSSYNSPLHF
>TRBV7-6|-|TRBJ2-2|many
TGTGCCAGCAGCTTAGACCGGGCTATCCCCGGGGAGCTGTTTTTT
CASSLDRAIPGELFF
>TRBV7-2|-|TRBJ1-2|many
TGTGCCAGCAGCCGAGACCGGGACTATGGCTACACCTTC
CASSRDRDYGYTF